The 8 T cell receptor beta chains listed next were all sequenced from one sample in a study of shared clonotypes between healthy human individuals. Assay: immunoSEQ multiplex PCR; the TCRdb copy retains only in-frame clones and omits some. The table shows 700,000 or so clones, with roughly 70% occurring only once. Sequencing used memory CD4+ T cells sorted from blood. The subset here: CD45RA-negative fraction. These TCRs come from a woman in her twenties or thirties in good health.

This clone turned up a few times. Other DNA sequences of this sample code for an identical CDR3. The chain uses TRBV19 and TRBJ2-1; 8 bases are a match to TRBD2. The CDR3 has 15 residues. Germline V gene sequence: CDR1 LNHDA, CDR2 SQIVND (reference sequence). With V trimmed by 3 bases and J by 0 bases, 1 base remained unmatched. The DNA of the CDR3 is TGTGCCAGTAGTATGAGCGGGAGCTCCTACAATGAGCAGTTCTTC. Its protein product is CASSMSGSSYNEQFF.

The J gene is TRBJ1-5, the V gene TRBV19, with a tentative D call TRBD1 (5 bases). The CDR3 runs 14 residues. Germline values: CDR1 LNHDA, CDR2 SQIVND (reference sequence). The V gene lost 9 bases and the J gene lost 3 bases, with 15 bases spanning the gap. The CDR3 here is CASRGTGHNQPQHF. CDR3 in DNA: TGTGCCAGCCGAGGGACTGGTCACAATCAGCCCCAGCATTTT.

The CDR3 loop reads CASRIRDWGTDTQYF. Here the CDR3 DNA reads TGTGCCAGCAGGATCCGGGACTGGGGCACAGATACGCAGTATTTT. The chain employs TRBV2 and TRBJ2-3; TRBD2 might be the D (6 bases). CDR3 length equals 15 residues. Per the germline V gene, CDR1 is SNHLY and CDR2 is FYNNEI. V was shortened by 6 bases and J by 1 base, with 14 bases between the two germline ends.

The chain links TRBV7-2 to TRBJ2-5, with unresolved D. The J call could be wrong; TRBJ2-7 is a better fit for the DNA end. The germline CDR1 and CDR2 sequences are SGHTA and FQGNSA. The CDR3 length is 14 residues. CDR3 protein: CASSLARSSYEQYF. The CDR3 DNA follows: TGTGCCAGCAGCTTAGCCCGAAGCTCCTACGAGCAGTACTTC.

V usage is TRBV4-2 and J usage is TRBJ2-1, with 10 bases fitting TRBD2. The CDR3 is 16 amino acids. V trimming: 3 bases; J trimming: 6 bases; junction bases outside the gene matches: 8. CDR1 is LGHNA and CDR2 is YNFKEQ in the germline V gene. In DNA form, the CDR3 reads TGTGCCAGCAGCCACGGAACTAGCGGGGCACGCAATGAGCAGTTCTTC. Its translation: CASSHGTSGARNEQFF.

The chain recombines TRBV7-2 with TRBJ1-5, with D tentatively TRBD1 (5 bases). The germline CDR1 and CDR2 sequences are SGHTA and FQGNSA. V lost 2 bases to trimming and J lost 5 bases, with 10 bases between them. There are 14 residues in the CDR3. The CDR3 here is CASSLSGRDQPQHF. In DNA form, the CDR3 reads TGTGCCAGCAGCTTATCAGGGAGGGATCAGCCCCAGCATTTT.

This chain uses TRBV27 with TRBJ2-5; D call uncertain. This CDR3 spans 16 amino acids. V lost 3 bases to trimming and J lost 5 bases, with 19 bases between them. CDR1 is MNHEY, CDR2 SMNVEV, per germline (reference sequence). CDR3 sequence: CASSFSLGLVRETQYF. CDR3 DNA: TGTGCCAGCAGTTTCTCCCTCGGCCTGGTCAGGGAGACCCAGTACTTC.

V and J are TRBV5-1 and TRBJ2-1, with D unclear. The CDR3 consists of 13 residues. Germline assignment: CDR1 SGHRS and CDR2 YFSETQ. Trimming removed 2 bases at V and 7 bases at J, with 10 bases between. The CDR3 is CASSLAGRNEQFF. DNA for the CDR3: TGCGCCAGCAGCTTAGCAGGCCGGAATGAGCAGTTCTTC.